This T cell receptor (beta chain) emerged from a study of shared clonotypes between healthy human individuals. Study outcomes and limitations: A reduction in generation probabilities was seen for non-shared clonotypes relative to those shared by all four donors. Naive subsets generally had larger estimated richness than memory subsets.

Each of the donors was a healthy adult who was HIV-negative and had not had a recent acute infection or vaccination. Using immunoSEQ multiplex PCR, the repertoire was profiled, and TCRdb retains in-frame clones only, with some absent. The repertoire has roughly 2.6 million clones, around 90% of them found once; the top ten carry over 0.12%. The CDR3 sequence is 15 residues long. After removal of 7 bases from V and 4 bases from J, the junction contained 12 bases not matched to a gene. Germline-derived CDR1 and CDR2 are MDHEN and SYDVKM. Of note for this clone: The antigen is unknown.

This clonotype was sampled from a man between 18 and 35 years old in good health. The source material was naive CD4+ T cells sorted from blood. Subset defined: CD45RA+ positively selected. This chain links TRBV28 with TRBJ2-7; 8 bases map to TRBD1. CDR3 loop: CASMGIGTGRYEQYF. The CDR3, as DNA: TGTGCCAGCATGGGTATAGGGACAGGACGGTACGAGCAGTACTTC.